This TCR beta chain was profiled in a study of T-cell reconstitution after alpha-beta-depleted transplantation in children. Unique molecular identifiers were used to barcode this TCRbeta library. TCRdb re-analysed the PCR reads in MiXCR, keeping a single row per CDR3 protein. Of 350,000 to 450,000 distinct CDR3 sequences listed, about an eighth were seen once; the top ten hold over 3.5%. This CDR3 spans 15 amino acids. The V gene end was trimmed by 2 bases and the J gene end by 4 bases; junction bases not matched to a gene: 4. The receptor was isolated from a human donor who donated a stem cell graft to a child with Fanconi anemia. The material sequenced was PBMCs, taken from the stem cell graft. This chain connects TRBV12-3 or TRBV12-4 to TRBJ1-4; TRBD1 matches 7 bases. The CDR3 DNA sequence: TGTGCCAGCAGTTTAAGGGGACAGCTTAATGAAAAACTGTTTTTT. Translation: CASSLRGQLNEKLFF.